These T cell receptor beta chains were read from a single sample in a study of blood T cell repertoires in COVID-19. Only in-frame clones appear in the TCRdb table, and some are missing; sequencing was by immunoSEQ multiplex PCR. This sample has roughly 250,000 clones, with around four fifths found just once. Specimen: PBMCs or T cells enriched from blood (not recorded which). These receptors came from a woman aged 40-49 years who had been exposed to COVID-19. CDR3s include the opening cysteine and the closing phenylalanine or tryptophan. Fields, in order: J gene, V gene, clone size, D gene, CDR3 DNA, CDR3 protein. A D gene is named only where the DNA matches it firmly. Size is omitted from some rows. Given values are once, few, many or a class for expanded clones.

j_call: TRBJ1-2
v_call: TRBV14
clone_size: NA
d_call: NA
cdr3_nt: TGTGCCAGCAGCCAAGGGGGGGAGGTGGATGGCTACACCTTC
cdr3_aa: CASSQGGEVDGYTF

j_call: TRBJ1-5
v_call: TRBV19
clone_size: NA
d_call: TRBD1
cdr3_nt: TGTGCCAGTAGGGAGACAGGGGCCGGGAAGGATCAGCCCCAGCATTTT
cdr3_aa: CASRETGAGKDQPQHF

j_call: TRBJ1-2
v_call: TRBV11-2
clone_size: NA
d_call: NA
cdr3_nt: TGTGCCAGCAGCTTAGAGGAGGGCTTGGGCTACACCTTC
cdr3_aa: CASSLEEGLGYTF

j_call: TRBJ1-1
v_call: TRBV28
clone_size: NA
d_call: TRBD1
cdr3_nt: TGTGCCAGCCAAGCAGGGGGCCCCAACACTGAAGCTTTCTTT
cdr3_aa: CASQAGGPNTEAFF

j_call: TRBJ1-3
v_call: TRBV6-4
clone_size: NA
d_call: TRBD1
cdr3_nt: TGTGCCAGCAGTGACACGGACAGGGAAAACACCATATATTTT
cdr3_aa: CASSDTDRENTIYF

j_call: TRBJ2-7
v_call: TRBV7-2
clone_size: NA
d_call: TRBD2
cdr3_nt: TGTGCCAGCAGCCCCCGTAGCGGGGCAACCTACGAGCAGTACTTC
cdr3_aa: CASSPRSGATYEQYF

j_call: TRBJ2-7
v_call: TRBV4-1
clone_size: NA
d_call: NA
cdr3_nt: TGCGCCAGCAGCCAGCCCGGACAGAAAAGGGAGCAGTACTTC
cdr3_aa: CASSQPGQKREQYF

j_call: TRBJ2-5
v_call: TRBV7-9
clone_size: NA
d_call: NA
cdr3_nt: TGTGCCAGCAGCCCGGGACACTCTAGAGGAGAGACCCAGTACTTC
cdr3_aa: CASSPGHSRGETQYF

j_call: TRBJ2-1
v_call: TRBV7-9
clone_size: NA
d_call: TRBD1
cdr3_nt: TGTGCCAGCAGCTTAGGGACAGGGGACGAGCAGTTCTTC
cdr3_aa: CASSLGTGDEQFF

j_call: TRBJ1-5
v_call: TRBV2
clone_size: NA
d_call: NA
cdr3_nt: TGTGCCAGCAGGGGCCTAGGACAGATAAACGAAATCAGCCCCCAGCATTTT
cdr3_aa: CASRGLGQINEISPQHF

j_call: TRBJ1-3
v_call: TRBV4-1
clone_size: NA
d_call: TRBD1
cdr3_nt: TGCGCCAGCAGCCAAGATGGGACAGGGGCTGGAAACACCATATATTTT
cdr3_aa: CASSQDGTGAGNTIYF

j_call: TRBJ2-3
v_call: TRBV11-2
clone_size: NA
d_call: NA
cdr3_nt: TGTGCCAGCAGCTTAGCCCGCCGGGATACGCAGTATTTT
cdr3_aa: CASSLARRDTQYF

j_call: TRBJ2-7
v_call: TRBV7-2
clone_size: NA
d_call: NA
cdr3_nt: TGTGCCAGCAGCCCCGCCAGGAGGGAAGGGACCTACGAGCAGTACTTC
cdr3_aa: CASSPARREGTYEQYF

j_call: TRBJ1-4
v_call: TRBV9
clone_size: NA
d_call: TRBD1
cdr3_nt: TGTGCCAGCAGCCCGCAGGGGGCGCGTGGTGAAAAACTGTTTTTT
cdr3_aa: CASSPQGARGEKLFF

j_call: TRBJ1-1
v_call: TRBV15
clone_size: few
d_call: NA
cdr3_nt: TGTGCCACCAGCAGAGACGGCGGGCCAGCGGAAGCTTTCTTT
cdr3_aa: CATSRDGGPAEAFF

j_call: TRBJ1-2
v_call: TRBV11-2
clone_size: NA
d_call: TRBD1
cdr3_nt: TGTGCCAGCAGCTCCCGAGGGGGCTTAGATGGCTACACCTTC
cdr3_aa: CASSSRGGLDGYTF

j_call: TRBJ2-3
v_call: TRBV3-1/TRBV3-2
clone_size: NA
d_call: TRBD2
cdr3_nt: TGTGCCAGCAGCCAAGAGGGAAGAGCGGGGACTAGCACAGATACGCAGTATTTT
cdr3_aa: CASSQEGRAGTSTDTQYF

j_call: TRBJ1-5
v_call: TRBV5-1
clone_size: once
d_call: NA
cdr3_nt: TGCGCCAGCAGTTTGGACGGAATTGGGCTTAGGCCCCAGCATTTT
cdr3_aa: CASSLDGIGLRPQHF

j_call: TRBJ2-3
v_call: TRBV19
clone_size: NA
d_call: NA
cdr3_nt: TGTGCCAGTAGTATAAACAGATTCGTCACAGATACGCAGTATTTT
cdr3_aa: CASSINRFVTDTQYF

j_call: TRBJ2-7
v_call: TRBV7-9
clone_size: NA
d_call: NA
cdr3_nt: TGTGCCAGCAGCCCTAATGGAGGGGACCAGTGGGAGCAGTACTTC
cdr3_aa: CASSPNGGDQWEQYF

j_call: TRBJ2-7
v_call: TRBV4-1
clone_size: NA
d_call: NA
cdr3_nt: TGCGCCAGCAGCCAAGTTGCTGGGCAGAGCTCCTACGAGCAGTACTTC
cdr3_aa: CASSQVAGQSSYEQYF

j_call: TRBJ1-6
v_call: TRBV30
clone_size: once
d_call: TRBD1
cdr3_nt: TGTGCCTCGAGGACAGGGAGCTCCTATAATTCACCCCTCCACTTT
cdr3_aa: CASRTGSSYNSPLHF

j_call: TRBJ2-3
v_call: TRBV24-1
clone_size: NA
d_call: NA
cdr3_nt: TGTGCCACCAGTGACAGCGGCCTCACCACAGATACGCAGTATTTT
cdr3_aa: CATSDSGLTTDTQYF

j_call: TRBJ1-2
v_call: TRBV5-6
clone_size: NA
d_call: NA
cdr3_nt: TGTGCCAGCAGCTTGATCGCTAACTATGGCTACACCTTC
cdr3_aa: CASSLIANYGYTF

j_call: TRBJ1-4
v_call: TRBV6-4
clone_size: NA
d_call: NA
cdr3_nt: TGTGCCAACCTCGTGGGGACTGACAATGAAAAACTGTTTTTT
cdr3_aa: CANLVGTDNEKLFF

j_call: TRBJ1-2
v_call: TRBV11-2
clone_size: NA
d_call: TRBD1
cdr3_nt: TGTGCCAGCAGCTCACCCAGGACAGGACAATTCTATGGCTACACCTTC
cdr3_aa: CASSSPRTGQFYGYTF

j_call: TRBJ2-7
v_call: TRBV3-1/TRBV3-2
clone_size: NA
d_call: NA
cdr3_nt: TGTGCCAGCAGCCAAGCGGAGGGGAACTACGAGCAGTACTTC
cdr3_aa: CASSQAEGNYEQYF

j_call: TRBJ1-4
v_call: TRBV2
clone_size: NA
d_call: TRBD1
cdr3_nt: TGTGCCAGCAGTGAGAGGGGGACAGGGAGAGAAAAACTGTTTTTT
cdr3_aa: CASSERGTGREKLFF

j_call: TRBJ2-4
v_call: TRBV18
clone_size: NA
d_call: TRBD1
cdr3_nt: TGTGCCAGCTCCCCAACAGGGGACAAAAACATTCAGTACTTC
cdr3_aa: CASSPTGDKNIQYF

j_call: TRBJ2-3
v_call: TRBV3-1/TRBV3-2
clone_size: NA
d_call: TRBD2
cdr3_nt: TGTGCCAGCAGCCAAGATCCGGGGGGGCAGAAAGATACGCAGTATTTT
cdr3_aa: CASSQDPGGQKDTQYF

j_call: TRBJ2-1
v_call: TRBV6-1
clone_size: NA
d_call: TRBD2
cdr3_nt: TGTGCCAGCAGTGGAGCGGGGGGCTACAATGAGCAGTTCTTC
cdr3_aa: CASSGAGGYNEQFF

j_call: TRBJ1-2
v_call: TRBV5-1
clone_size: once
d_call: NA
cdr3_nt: TGCGCCAGCAGCTTGGGTTTAGGGGAAAGGGCCGACGGCTATGGCTACACCTTC
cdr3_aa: CASSLGLGERADGYGYTF

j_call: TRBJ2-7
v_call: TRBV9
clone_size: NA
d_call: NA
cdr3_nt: TGTGCCAGTAGTCTGAGTCCGGGCTACGAGCAGTACTTC
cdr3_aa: CASSLSPGYEQYF

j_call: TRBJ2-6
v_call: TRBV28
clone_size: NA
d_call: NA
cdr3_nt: TGTGCCAGCAGCACCGGACAGCGAGGGGCCAACGTCCTGACTTTC
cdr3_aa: CASSTGQRGANVLTF

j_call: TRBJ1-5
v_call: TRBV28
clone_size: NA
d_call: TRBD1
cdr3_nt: TGTGCCAGCAGTTCCCGACAGGGGCGGCATTTT
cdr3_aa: CASSSRQGRHF

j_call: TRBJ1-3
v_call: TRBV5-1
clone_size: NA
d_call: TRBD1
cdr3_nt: TGCGCCAGCAGCGTTCAGGGGGCCGCTGGAAACACCATATATTTT
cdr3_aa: CASSVQGAAGNTIYF

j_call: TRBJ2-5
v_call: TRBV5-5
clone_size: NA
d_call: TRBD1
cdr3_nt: TGTGCCAGCAGCTCCGGGCAGGGGGCAGAGACCCAGTACTTC
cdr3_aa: CASSSGQGAETQYF

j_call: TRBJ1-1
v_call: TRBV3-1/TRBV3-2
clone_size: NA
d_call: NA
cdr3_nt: TGTGCCAGCAGCCAAAGGACGGGAGGGACTGAAGCTTTCTTT
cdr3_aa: CASSQRTGGTEAFF

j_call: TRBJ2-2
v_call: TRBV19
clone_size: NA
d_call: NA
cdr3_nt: TGTGCCAGTAGTCCCGGACTCAACACCGGGGAGCTGTTTTTT
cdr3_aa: CASSPGLNTGELFF